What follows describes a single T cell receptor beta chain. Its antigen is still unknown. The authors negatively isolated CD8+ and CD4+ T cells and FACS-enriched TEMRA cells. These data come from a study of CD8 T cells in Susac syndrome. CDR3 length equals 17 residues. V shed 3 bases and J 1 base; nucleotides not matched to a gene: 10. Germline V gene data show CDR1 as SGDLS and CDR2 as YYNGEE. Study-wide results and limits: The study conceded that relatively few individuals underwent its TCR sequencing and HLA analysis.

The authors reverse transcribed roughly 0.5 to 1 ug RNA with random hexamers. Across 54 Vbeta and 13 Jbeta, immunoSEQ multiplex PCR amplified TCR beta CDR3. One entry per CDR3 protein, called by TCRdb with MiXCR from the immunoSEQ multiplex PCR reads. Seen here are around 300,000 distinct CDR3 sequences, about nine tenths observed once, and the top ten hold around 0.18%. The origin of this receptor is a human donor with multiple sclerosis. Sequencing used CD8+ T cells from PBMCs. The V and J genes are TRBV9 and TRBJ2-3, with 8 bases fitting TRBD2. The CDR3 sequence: CASSGSSAAGGTDTQYF. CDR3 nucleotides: TGTGCCAGCAGCGGGAGCTCGGCAGCGGGGGGCACAGATACGCAGTATTTT.